This T cell receptor beta chain was found in a study of cytomegalovirus exposure and HLA in healthy donors (dated by TCRdb to 2016 to 2017). For the study in its entirety: According to an earlier analysis of several hundred of the donors, roughly 180 million T cells yielded 120 million or so unique TCR beta sequences and more than 250 Gb of sequence data. Roughly 300 gigabases of sequencing data and roughly 81 million unique TCR sequences made up an early release that covered under 750 HLA-typed donors. Of the roughly 390 genotyped donors, 65% to 90% were placed in the genetic ancestry cluster associated with self-reported Caucasian donors. The study aimed to test whether signatures of past pathogen exposure could be identified by cataloging public T cell receptors. The T cell repertoires of about 700 subjects were profiled by immunosequencing and related to cytomegalovirus serostatus. Along with the approximately 700-subject first cohort, a separate validation cohort of over a hundred different subjects was used. To predict cytomegalovirus infection status, the study brought together high-throughput TCR immunosequencing, statistical association of individual TCRs with disease status, and machine learning. A later analysis re-examined previously published TCR beta repertoires from just over 650 donors and added high-resolution HLA genotyping to investigate patterns of TCR occurrence. Rather than using new phenotypic data, the later analysis identified candidate immune exposures from TCR beta sequences and from how often those sequences occurred across donors. An earlier analysis of several hundred of the donors used high-throughput TCR beta sequencing to judge whether each TCR beta V gene segment behaved as functional or pseudogenic. Donor age, sex, ethnicity and CMV serostatus were compiled together with the repertoire data. A later genetic analysis used genome-wide SNP genotypes for about 60% of the roughly 700 donors, treating that subset as a discovery cohort. All discovery cohort repertoires had been generated using a single sequencing platform. Class I and class II HLA loci were covered by the typing at four-digit resolution. Typing coverage varied by locus: roughly 620-640 donors for A, B, C, DRB1 and DQB1; approximately 560 for DQA1; 600 to 610 for DPA1; roughly 470 for DPB1. A handful of DR-DQ haplotypes were handled as single units for association and clustering because linkage in the cohort was strong. On average, 235,054 unique TCR beta nucleotide sequences were sequenced per donor among some 420 genotyped donors of the cohort, with 15% to 20% of those sequences being non-productive.

In total, 630 or so healthy bone marrow donors made up the cohort. At the time of sampling, every cohort member was nominally healthy, though immune exposures that went unrecorded were likely present. The donor tested CMV seropositive and was one of the 289 seropositive cohort members. A peripheral blood sample was provided by each donor, and peripheral blood mononuclear cells were used for TCR beta sequencing. The Qiagen DNeasy Blood Extraction Kit was used to extract genomic DNA from the blood cell samples. In this sample, this clone turned up a few times. Its antigen is still unknown. No per-base quality is available; no much larger clone lies one base away. At the junction V is shortened by 2 bases and J by 7 bases; bases outside the gene matches: 8. Sequences MGHRA (CDR1) and YSYEKL (CDR2) are obtained from the germline V gene. There are 16 amino acids in the CDR3, from cysteine to phenylalanine inclusive. Only the CDR3 part of the read is kept: 48 bases, read in frame from the first base.

Library preparation employed the immunoSEQ multiplex PCR assay. For the multiplex PCR, a mixture combining 60 forward primers for TCR Vbeta segments and 13 reverse primers for TCR Jbeta segments was used. Amplification of the CDR3 region of rearranged TCR beta genes was performed with a multiplex PCR assay on genomic DNA. The Illumina HiSeq System was used to sequence the amplified TCR beta libraries as 87-base-pair reads. From the authors' description of their analysis: Across the roughly 640 repertoires, a later analysis counted approximately 83 million unique TCR beta chains, 9 million to 14 million of which were shared by at least two donors. Raw reads were error-corrected and collapsed into unique sequences with a nearest-neighbor algorithm that merged closely related sequences to remove PCR and sequencing errors. To assign V, D and J gene segments, CDR3 sequences were aligned to IMGT reference sequences. For a sequence to be retained, at least a six-nucleotide match to both a V gene segment and a J gene segment was required. A rearrangement counted as productive if the CDR3 had no stop codons and remained in frame with V and J, and every other rearrangement counted as non-productive. Following IMGT convention, CDR3 was defined as the stretch from the second conserved V-encoded cysteine to the conserved J-encoded phenylalanine. The earlier analysis of approximately 500 of the donors excluded sequences that lacked an unambiguous match to a single V gene segment. An earlier analysis of a few hundred of the donors classified V segments as functional when productive rearrangements were above 56.7% and as segregating when the standard deviation between donors was above 5%. To diagnose cytomegalovirus status from the catalog of TCR beta chain sequences, a statistical classification framework was built. In a later analysis, TCR nucleotide sequences were compared against IMGT/GENE-DB human TR gene sequences so that V and J genes could be assigned. In a later analysis, CDR3 sequences and most-parsimonious VDJ recombination scenarios were assigned using the TCRdist pipeline. In a later analysis, each TCR beta chain was defined by its CDR3 amino acid sequence together with its V-gene family, and reads without a unique V-gene family were excluded. In a later analysis, nearly 600 highly shared, low-generation-probability nucleotide sequences were removed to address suspected cross-contamination and a sequencing artifact. For each public chain, a later analysis derived a clonal expansion index from normalized ranks of inferred template counts within each repertoire. In a later analysis, generation probabilities were computed using a VDJ recombination model fitted to out-of-frame rearrangements, and the results were checked against IGoR. Hypergeometric tests were used in a later analysis to score TCR-TCR, TCR-HLA and TCR-CMV co-occurrence, with a repertoire-size bias correction applied to the TCR pairs. A later analysis estimated false discovery rates by permuting HLA or CMV assignments 20 times. In a later analysis, co-occurring TCRs were grouped with DBSCAN, and TCRdist sequence similarity was added when clustering was performed within HLA-allele-positive subsets. Repertoires with fewer than 30,000 or more than 120,000 public chains, plus five repertoires with anomalous nucleotide sharing, were excluded from co-occurrence clustering. TCRdb carries this immuneACCESS record with in-frame sequences only. Its versions omit some clonotypes, under half of them owing to an unresolved V gene in the studies checked, with the rest unexplained. V, J and clone size are taken as reported in that table, and D and trimming were inferred from the DNA itself. This sample is represented by under 200,000 clones; about four fifths of them were singletons. Roughly 7.3% of the sample lies in the top ten.

The paper as a whole reports these results and caveats: In a later analysis, HLA-associated TCR beta chains were found to be more clonally expanded and to have lower generation probabilities than equally common non-associated chains. At a false discovery rate of 0.05, a later analysis linked 16,000 or so TCR beta sequences to specific HLA alleles. According to a later genetic analysis, donors in an Asian-associated ancestry cluster had fewer N-insertions in productive TCRs than the roughly 670-donor mean. CMV serostatus was the only immune exposure information available for the cohort. Across donors, most TCR sequences were observed very rarely, whereas some public TCRs were present in many individuals. The 87-base-pair reads could not distinguish some IMGT-functional V segments, including TRBV6-2 and TRBV6-3, so those segments were excluded. A few of the identified cytomegalovirus-associated TCR beta chains were confirmed in vitro to be specific for cytomegalovirus antigens. Because counts were too low, more than 15 rarely observed V segments, including chromosome 9 orphons, were excluded from the earlier analysis of 587 of the donors. Only TCR beta chains were sequenced in this cohort, and the absence of alpha or paired-chain data limited detectable features. A cluster of highly shared sequence variants was judged likely to be a technical artifact of the sequencing pipeline. Sequencing depth was assumed to be roughly uniform across donors in the presence/absence analyses, though that assumption may not hold. Most CMV-associated TCR beta chains appeared to be HLA-restricted in a later analysis, and the HLA associations seemed to be driven largely by CMV exposure. In an earlier analysis of some 500 of the donors, most TCR beta V segments appeared in productive rearrangements about 87% or about 30% of the time, broadly matching IMGT annotations. According to a later analysis, parvovirus B19, influenza, CMV and Epstein-Barr virus appeared linked to several top co-occurrence clusters. The authors suggested that the approach could potentially be generalized to other disease states and immunological phenotypes. Because some donors lacked HLA typing at each locus, the association tests relied only on the typed subset. V-gene and J-gene trimming of TCR beta chains was associated with a missense DCLRE1C variant in a later genetic analysis, and the association was replicated in an independent cohort. In a later analysis, TCR association rates were found to vary across HLA loci, with the most associated TCRs seen for DRB1 alleles and the fewest for HLA-C alleles. The classifier was reported to diagnose cytomegalovirus status with high specificity and sensitivity in both the original and validation cohorts. Correlated functional status among segregating V segments might be attributable to linkage disequilibrium, but an unknown experimental factor could not be ruled out. A total of 150 or so TCR beta chains were listed by the study as associated with cytomegalovirus. A further reported finding was that TCR beta sequences accurately predicted the HLA-A and HLA-B alleles for most subjects in the first cohort. When HLA alleles, especially DR and DQ, strongly co-occurred, attributing TCR associations to individual alleles was difficult.

The sequenced material came from PBMCs. This chain joins TRBV4-1 to TRBJ1-5; 10 central nucleotides agree with TRBD1. The sequence was obtained from a male donor in good health and CMV-seropositive. The DNA sequence reads TGCGCCAGCAGCCAAAGCGACCGGACAGGGGGACAGCCCCAGCATTTT. Its amino acids are CASSQSDRTGGQPQHF.